The 18 T cell receptor beta chains presented below share a single source sample, sequenced in a study of blood T cells in healthy people across ages (dated by TCRdb to about 2015). Library generation was performed with 5' RACE. Sequenced on an Illumina HiSeq 2500. The second PCR ran for about 6 to 11 cycles and used a J-beta primer mix along with a sample-barcoded 5' primer. TCRdb took the public reads, trimmed them with fastp at Q25, ran MiXCR for clone calling and kept in-frame beta chains. Rows merge per CDR3 protein into single entries with the most common DNA and genes. This sample holds about 1,500,000 distinct CDR3 sequences; about 43% were observed only once. The top ten clonotypes cover approximately 7.9% of the sample. Sequencing input: blood. The receptors come from a woman aged 18 to 35 in good health.

The rearrangement links TRBV28 to TRBJ1-2; 9 bases are a match to TRBD1. The V gene end was trimmed by 6 bases and the J gene end by 9 bases; junction bases not matched to a gene: 8. The CDR3 is 13 residues long. Germline values: CDR1 MDHEN, CDR2 SYDVKM. Here the CDR3 reads CASSRTGGLSYTF. The CDR3 DNA sequence: TGTGCCAGCAGCCGAACAGGGGGCCTTAGCTACACCTTC.

This clonotype was found a few times. The V call is TRBV7-9, the J call TRBJ2-7, with D perhaps TRBD1 (5 bases). V shed 5 bases and J shed 2 bases, with 7 bases lying between them. The length of the CDR3 is 12 residues. From germline, CDR1 is SEHNR and CDR2 FQNEAQ (reference sequence). The CDR3 DNA reads TGTGCCAGCAGCGCACAGGCCTACGAGCAGTACTTC. It translates to CASSAQAYEQYF. Variable domain in full (rest from reference TRBV7-9 and TRBJ2-7): DTGVSQNPRHKITKRGQNVTFRCDPISEHNRLYWYRQTLGQGPEFLTYFQNEAQLEKSRLLSDRFSAERPKGSFSTLEIQRTEQGDSAMYLCASSAQAYEQYFGPGTRLTVT.

This sequence joins TRBV25-1 and TRBJ2-7, with D perhaps TRBD1 (5 bases). The CDR3 sequence is 15 residues long. Germline CDR1 is MGHDK and CDR2 is SYGVNS. Trimming shortened V by 2 bases and J by 2 bases, and 13 bases separated the two germline ends. Here the CDR3 DNA reads TGTGCCAGCAGTGAACTTAGGACATCGGCCTACGAGCAGTACTTC. It is translated as CASSELRTSAYEQYF.

This clonotype was observed a few times. The rearrangement uses TRBV7-3 and TRBJ2-1; 7 bases agree with TRBD2. With V trimmed by 5 bases and J by 5 bases, 6 bases remained unmatched. The CDR3 sequence is 14 residues long. Germline-derived CDR1 and CDR2 are SGHTA and FQGTGA. The CDR3 reads CASSPGRGDNEQFF. As DNA, the CDR3 is TGTGCCAGCAGCCCAGGGAGGGGTGACAATGAGCAGTTCTTC.

This clonotype was observed a few times. V gene TRBV7-2 combines with J gene TRBJ2-7, with D possibly matching TRBD2 (5 bases). Trimming left V 3 bases short and J 7 bases short, with 22 bases between. Germline V gene sequence: CDR1 SGHTA, CDR2 FQGNSA. The CDR3 consists of 16 residues. This chain's CDR3 is CASSFGQASTRGEQYF. CDR3 DNA sequence: TGTGCCAGCAGCTTCGGGCAAGCTAGCACCCGGGGAGAGCAGTACTTC.

This clonotype was recorded a few times. J is TRBJ1-2 and V is TRBV6-1; 7 bases fit TRBD1. The V gene end was trimmed by 5 bases and the J gene end by 13 bases; junction bases not matched to a gene: 1. Germline loops: CDR1 MNHNS, CDR2 SASEGT. The CDR3 extends over 9 amino acids. The CDR3 DNA sequence: TGTGCCAGCAGTACAGGGGCCACCTTC. It codes for CASSTGATF.

Only a few counts were recorded for this clonotype. This chain connects TRBV6-4 to TRBJ2-1; the D gene is possibly TRBD1 (5 bases). The CDR3 length is 15 residues. The V gene lost 4 bases and the J gene lost 5 bases, with 15 bases spanning the gap. Per germline, CDR1 MRHNA and CDR2 SNTAGT. CDR3 protein: CASSVRADKNNEQFF. CDR3 bases: TGTGCCAGCAGTGTACGGGCGGACAAAAACAATGAGCAGTTCTTC.

The V gene is TRBV29-1, the J gene TRBJ2-2; 7 nucleotides align to TRBD1. Per the germline V gene, CDR1 is SQVTM and CDR2 is ANQGSEA. V lost 3 bases and J lost 5; bases outside the gene matches: 15. CDR3 size: 17 residues. This CDR3 is CSVDYGDRATGTGELFF. The CDR3 bases are TGCAGCGTTGATTACGGAGACAGGGCGACGGGAACCGGGGAGCTGTTTTTT.

The chain joins TRBV10-3 to TRBJ2-7; 7 bases are shared with TRBD1. V shed 4 bases, J shed 2 bases, and the junction held 8 bases outside the gene matches. This CDR3 region has 15 residues. The V gene's germline CDR1 is ENHRY and CDR2 SYGVKD. The CDR3 sequence: CAISGADRLAYEQYF. The CDR3, as DNA: TGTGCCATCAGTGGGGCGGACAGGCTAGCCTACGAGCAGTACTTC.

This chain links TRBV5-1 with TRBJ1-2; no reliable D call. Trimming removed 0 bases at V and 5 bases at J, with 8 bases between. This CDR3 is built from 13 residues. CDR1 SGHRS and CDR2 YFSETQ come from the germline V gene. The CDR3 is CASSLGDLYGYTF. The CDR3 DNA sequence: TGCGCCAGCAGCTTGGGGGATCTATATGGCTACACCTTC.

J is TRBJ1-2 and V is TRBV6-6; D possibly corresponds to TRBD1 (6 bases). Trimming removed 6 bases at V and 6 bases at J, with 17 bases between. Germline-derived CDR1 and CDR2 are MNHNY and SVGAGI (reference sequence). The CDR3 is 14 residues long. In DNA form, the CDR3 reads TGTGCCAGCAGCGGAGGACAGATTCTCCATGGCTACACCTTC. It encodes CASSGGQILHGYTF.

The chain carries TRBV6-6 and TRBJ2-7; D is possibly TRBD1 (6 bases). The V end was cut by 5 bases, the J end by 7 bases, with 9 bases between. Germline V lookup: CDR1 MNHNY, CDR2 SVGAGI (reference sequence). This CDR3 spans 11 amino acids. CDR3 coding DNA: TGTGCCAGCAGTAACGGACAGGAGCAGTACTTC. This codes for CASSNGQEQYF.

The rearrangement uses TRBV7-6 and TRBJ2-1; 12 bases fit TRBD2. Unmatched junction bases numbered 9, after V lost 5 bases and J lost 4 bases. Germline CDR1 and CDR2: SGHVS and FNYEAQ. The length of the CDR3 is 17 residues. This CDR3 is CASSPGLAGQNYNEQFF. CDR3 DNA: TGTGCCAGCAGCCCGGGACTAGCGGGTCAAAATTACAATGAGCAGTTCTTC.

J is TRBJ2-7 and V is TRBV7-6, with TRBD2 identical over 8 bases. This CDR3 is 17 amino acids long. V was clipped by 2 bases and J by 3 bases; unmatched bases: 12. Germline-derived CDR1 and CDR2 are SGHVS and FNYEAQ. As DNA, the CDR3 is TGTGCCAGCAGCTTAAGCGGGAAACTAGCGGAGAACTACGAGCAGTACTTC. It is translated as CASSLSGKLAENYEQYF.

The chain employs TRBV20-1 and TRBJ1-5; a possible D gene is TRBD1 (6 bases). This CDR3 is built from 14 residues. Per germline, CDR1 DFQATT and CDR2 SNEGSKA (reference sequence). Deletions cut 4 bases from V and 0 bases from J, with 10 bases between. CDR3 nucleotide sequence: TGCAGTGCTAATACAGGGCCTAGCAATCAGCCCCAGCATTTT. Encoded protein: CSANTGPSNQPQHF.

The rearrangement links TRBV6-2 or TRBV6-3 to TRBJ2-7; 9 bases are shared with TRBD1. J lost 3 bases, V lost 0 bases, and 6 bases had no gene match. The CDR3 sequence is 16 residues long. CDR1 and CDR2 (germline): MNHEY, SVGEGT. CDR3 coding DNA: TGTGCCAGCAGTTACTCCGTGGACAGGGGACTCTACGAGCAGTACTTC. Its protein product is CASSYSVDRGLYEQYF.

The V and J genes are TRBV7-2 and TRBJ1-1, with D tentatively TRBD1 (6 bases). Trimming removed 2 bases from V and 9 bases from J, with 16 bases in between. The CDR3 consists of 14 residues. Germline CDR1 reads SGHTA; CDR2 reads FQGNSA. The chain's CDR3 is CASSLNRAPVKAFF. The CDR3 DNA sequence: TGTGCCAGCAGCTTAAACAGGGCACCTGTGAAAGCTTTCTTT.

This clonotype occurred many times. This rearrangement joins TRBV20-1 to TRBJ2-5; 7 nucleotides align to TRBD1. Looked up from germline, CDR1 is DFQATT and CDR2 is SNEGSKA (reference sequence). The CDR3 covers 11 residues. The CDR3 region has the DNA TGCAGGTCCGACAGGGAAGAGACCCAGTACTTC. Translation: CRSDREETQYF.